This record concerns one T cell receptor beta chain sequence. The data were taken from a study of T cell changes during pregnancy in multiple sclerosis. Assay used: immunoSEQ multiplex PCR; TCRdb lists only in-frame clones, some missing. Seen here are fewer than 40,000 clones, around 91% observed once, and the top ten hold around 0.5%. The CDR3 spans 15 residues. V gave up 1 base and J gave up 5 bases, with 15 bases separating them. The germline V gene has CDR1 MDHEN and CDR2 SYDVKM. The sequence was collected from a female donor in good health, enrolled as a control in a pregnancy study. The V call is TRBV28, the J call TRBJ2-7; perhaps TRBD2 as D (6 bases). Sample: CD4+ T cells from peripheral blood mononuclear cells, taken in the second trimester of pregnancy. The CDR3 loop reads CASSLFAGGSDEQYF. Written as DNA, the CDR3 is TGTGCCAGCAGTTTATTTGCCGGGGGATCGGACGAGCAGTACTTC.